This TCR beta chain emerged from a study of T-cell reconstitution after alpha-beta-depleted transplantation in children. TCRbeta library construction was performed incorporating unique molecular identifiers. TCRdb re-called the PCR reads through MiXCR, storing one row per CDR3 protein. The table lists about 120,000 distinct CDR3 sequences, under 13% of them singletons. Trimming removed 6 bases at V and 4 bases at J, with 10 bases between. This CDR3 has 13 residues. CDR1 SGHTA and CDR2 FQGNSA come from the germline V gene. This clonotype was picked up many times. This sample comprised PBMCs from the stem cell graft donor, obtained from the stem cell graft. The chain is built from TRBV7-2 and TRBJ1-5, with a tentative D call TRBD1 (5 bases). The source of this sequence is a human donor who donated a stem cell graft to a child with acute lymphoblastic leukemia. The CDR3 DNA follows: TGTGCCAGCAGGAAACAGGAGAATCAGCCCCAGCATTTT. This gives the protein CASRKQENQPQHF. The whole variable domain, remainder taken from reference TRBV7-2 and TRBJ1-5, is GAGVSQSPSNKVTEKGKDVELRCDPISGHTALYWYRQSLGQGLEFLIYFQGNSAPDKSGLPSDRFSAERTGGSVSTLTIQRTQQEDSAVYLCASRKQENQPQHFGDGTRLSIL.